The sequence of this T cell receptor (beta chain) was determined in a study of blood T cell repertoires in COVID-19. Study details: T cells, B-cell-depleted T cells, or PBMCs supplied cDNA or gDNA.

The CDR3 spans 15 residues. Trimming took 5 bases from V and 1 from J, leaving 16 bases between them. Here immunoSEQ multiplex PCR was the method, and the copy in TCRdb shows in-frame clones only, minus some. The table shows about 81,000 clones, with over 90% occurring only once. This clone was seen only once. This TCR was sampled from a human donor with active COVID-19. The donor label of this sample is uncertain. Material: peripheral blood. The chain recombines TRBV5-3 with TRBJ2-7, with D possibly matching TRBD2 (6 bases). TRBV5-3 has ORF status, its function being uncertain. CDR3 residues: CARRPWVAESYEQYF. Here the CDR3 DNA reads TGTGCCAGAAGACCATGGGTAGCGGAATCCTACGAGCAGTACTTC.